The sequence of this T cell receptor (beta chain) was determined in a study of T cell responses to AZD1222 COVID-19 vaccine. Assay: immunoSEQ multiplex PCR; the TCRdb copy retains only in-frame clones and omits some. The table shows some 170,000 clones, with 70% to 90% occurring only once. The input for sequencing was peripheral blood, taken on day 0 of AZD1222 vaccination. The TCR originated in an adult in good health.

Here the CDR3 reads CASSESGNTEAFF. The CDR3 nucleotides read TGTGCCAGCAGTGAATCGGGGAACACTGAAGCTTTCTTT. This chain connects TRBV6-1 to TRBJ1-1; D not certain. The CDR3 covers 13 residues. V was pared by 2 bases and J by 1 base, with 5 bases between. The germline V gene encodes CDR1 MNHNS and CDR2 SASEGT.